This TCR beta chain was identified during a study of spatial heterogeneity in lung cancer. Germline V gene sequence: CDR1 SSHAT, CDR2 FNYEAQ (reference sequence). The CDR3 sequence is 16 residues long. This clonotype was observed a few times. An end of the junction does not agree with germline; a read error may underlie this. As to time point: blood at routine non-recurrence follow-up after resection. The study sequenced unsorted whole RNA from tumor, nontumor lung or frozen PBMC. Via MiXCR, TCRdb re-called the 5' RACE reads, giving one row per CDR3 protein. Here the sample spans about 43,000 distinct CDR3 sequences, 20% to 25% being singletons.

The source was PBMCs, collected at follow-up. This receptor was obtained from a female donor with early-stage non-small cell lung cancer. The chain employs TRBV7-7 and TRBJ2-2; 12 bases line up with TRBD2. This CDR3 is CASSLAGGPDTGELFF. The CDR3 region has the DNA TGTGCTAGCAGTCTAGCGGGAGGGCCCGACACCGGGGAGCTGTTTTTT.